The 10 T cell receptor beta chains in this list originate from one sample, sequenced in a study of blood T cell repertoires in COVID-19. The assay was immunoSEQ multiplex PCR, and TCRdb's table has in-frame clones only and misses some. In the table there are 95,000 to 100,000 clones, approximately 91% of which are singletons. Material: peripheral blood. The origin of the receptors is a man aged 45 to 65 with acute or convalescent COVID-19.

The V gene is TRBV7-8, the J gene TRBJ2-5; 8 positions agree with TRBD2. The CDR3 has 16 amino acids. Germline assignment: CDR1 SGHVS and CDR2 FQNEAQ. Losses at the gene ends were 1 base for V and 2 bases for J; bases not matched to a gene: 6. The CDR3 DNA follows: TGTGCCAGCAGCTTAGAGGTTAGCGGGGAACAAGAGACCCAGTACTTC. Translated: CASSLEVSGEQETQYF.

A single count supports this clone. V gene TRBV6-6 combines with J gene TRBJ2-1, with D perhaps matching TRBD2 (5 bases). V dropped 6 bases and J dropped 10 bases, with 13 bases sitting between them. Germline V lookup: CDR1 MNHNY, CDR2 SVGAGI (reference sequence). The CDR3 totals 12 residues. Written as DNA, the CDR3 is TGTGCCAGCAGCACCCCCGCGGGCGAGCAGTTCTTC. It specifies CASSTPAGEQFF.

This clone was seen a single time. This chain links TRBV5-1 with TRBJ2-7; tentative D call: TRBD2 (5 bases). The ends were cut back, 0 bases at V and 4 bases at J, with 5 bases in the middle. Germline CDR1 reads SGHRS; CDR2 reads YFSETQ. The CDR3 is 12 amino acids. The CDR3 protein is CASSLGGYEQYF. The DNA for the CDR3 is TGCGCCAGCAGCTTGGGAGGGTACGAGCAGTACTTC.

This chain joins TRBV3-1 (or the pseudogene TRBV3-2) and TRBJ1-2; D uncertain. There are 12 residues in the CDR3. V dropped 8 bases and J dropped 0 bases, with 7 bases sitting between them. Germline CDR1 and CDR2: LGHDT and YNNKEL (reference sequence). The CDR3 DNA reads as TGTGCCAGCCGTCGAGCTAACTATGGCTACACCTTC. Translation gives CASRRANYGYTF.

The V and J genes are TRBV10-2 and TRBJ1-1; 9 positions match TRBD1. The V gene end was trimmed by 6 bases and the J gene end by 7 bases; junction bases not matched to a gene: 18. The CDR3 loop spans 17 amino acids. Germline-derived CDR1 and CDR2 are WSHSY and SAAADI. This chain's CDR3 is CASSQRGGGTGKVEAFF. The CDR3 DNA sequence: TGCGCCAGCAGCCAGAGAGGGGGTGGGACAGGGAAAGTTGAAGCTTTCTTT.

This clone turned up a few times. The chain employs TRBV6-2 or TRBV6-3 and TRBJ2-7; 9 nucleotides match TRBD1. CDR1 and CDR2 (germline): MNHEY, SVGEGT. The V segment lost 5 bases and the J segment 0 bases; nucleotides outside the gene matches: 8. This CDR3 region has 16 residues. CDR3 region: CASSRSGTGSSYEQYF. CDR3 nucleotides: TGTGCCAGCAGTCGGTCCGGGACAGGGAGCTCCTACGAGCAGTACTTC.

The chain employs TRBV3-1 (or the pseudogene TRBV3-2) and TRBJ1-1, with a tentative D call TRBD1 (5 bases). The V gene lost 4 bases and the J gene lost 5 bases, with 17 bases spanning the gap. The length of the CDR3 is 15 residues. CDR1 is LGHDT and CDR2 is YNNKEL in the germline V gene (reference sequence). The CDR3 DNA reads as TGTGCCAGCAGCCTGCGACAGAGTAGAGGAACTGAAGCTTTCTTT. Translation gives CASSLRQSRGTEAFF.

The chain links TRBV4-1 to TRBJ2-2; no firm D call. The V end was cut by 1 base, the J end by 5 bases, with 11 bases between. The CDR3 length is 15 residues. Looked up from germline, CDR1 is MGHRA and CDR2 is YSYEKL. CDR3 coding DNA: TGCGCCAGCAGCCAAGTCCCAAAAGAGACCGGGGAGCTGTTTTTT. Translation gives CASSQVPKETGELFF.

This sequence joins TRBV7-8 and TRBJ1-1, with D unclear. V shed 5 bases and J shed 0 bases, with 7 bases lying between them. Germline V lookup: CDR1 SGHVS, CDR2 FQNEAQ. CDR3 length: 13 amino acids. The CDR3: CASSVRVNTEAFF. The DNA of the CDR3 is TGTGCCAGCAGCGTCCGGGTGAACACTGAAGCTTTCTTT.

In nucleotides, the CDR3 is TGTGCCAGCAGCCAAGTGCTTGGGACTAGCGGGGGCCTGAGCCCAGATACGCAGTATTTT. Encoded protein: CASSQVLGTSGGLSPDTQYF. The J gene is TRBJ2-3, the V gene TRBV3-1 (or the pseudogene TRBV3-2); 14 positions match TRBD2. The CDR3 loop spans 20 amino acids. J lost 4 bases, V lost 1 base, and 13 bases had no gene match. The germline CDR1 and CDR2 sequences are LGHDT and YNNKEL (reference sequence).